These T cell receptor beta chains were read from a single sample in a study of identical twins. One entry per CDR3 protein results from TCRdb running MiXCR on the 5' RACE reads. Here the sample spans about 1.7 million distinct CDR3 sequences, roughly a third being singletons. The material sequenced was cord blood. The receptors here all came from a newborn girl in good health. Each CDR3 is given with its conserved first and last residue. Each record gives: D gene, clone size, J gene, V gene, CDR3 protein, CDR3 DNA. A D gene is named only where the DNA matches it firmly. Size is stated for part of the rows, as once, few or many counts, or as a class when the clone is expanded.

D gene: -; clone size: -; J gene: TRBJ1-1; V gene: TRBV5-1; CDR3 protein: CAGSFSGTYTEAFF; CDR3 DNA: TGCGCCGGCAGCTTTTCCGGGACATACACTGAAGCTTTCTTT
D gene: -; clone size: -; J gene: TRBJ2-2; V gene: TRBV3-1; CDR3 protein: CASSQKGTTGELFF; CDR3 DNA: TGTGCCAGCAGCCAAAAAGGGACTACCGGGGAGCTGTTTTTT
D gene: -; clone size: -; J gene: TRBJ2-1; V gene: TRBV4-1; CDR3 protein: CASCQLTQTSNEQFF; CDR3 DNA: TGCGCCAGCTGCCAACTAACCCAAACTTCTAATGAGCAGTTCTTC
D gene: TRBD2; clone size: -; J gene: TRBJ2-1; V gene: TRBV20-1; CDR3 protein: CSARGRGGNEQFF; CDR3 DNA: TGCAGTGCTAGAGGGCGGGGGGGAAATGAGCAGTTCTTC
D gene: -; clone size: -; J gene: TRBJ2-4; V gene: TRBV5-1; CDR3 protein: CASSLENGAKNIQYF; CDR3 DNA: TGCGCCAGCAGCTTGGAGAACGGAGCCAAAAACATTCAGTACTTC
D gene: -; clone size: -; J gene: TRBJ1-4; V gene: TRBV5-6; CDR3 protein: CASSLRGRVGNEKLFF; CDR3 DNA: TGTGCCAGCAGCTTGAGGGGACGTGTGGGCAATGAAAAACTGTTTTTT
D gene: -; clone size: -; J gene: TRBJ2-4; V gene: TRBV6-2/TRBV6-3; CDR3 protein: CASRPPGAKNIQYF; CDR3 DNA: TGTGCCAGCAGGCCACCAGGGGCCAAAAACATTCAGTACTTC
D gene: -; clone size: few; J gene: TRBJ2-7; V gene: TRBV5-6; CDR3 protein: CASRSLRGEQYF; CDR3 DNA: TGTGCCAGCAGATCTCTGCGGGGTGAGCAGTACTTC
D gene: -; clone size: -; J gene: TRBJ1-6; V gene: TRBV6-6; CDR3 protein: CASRQGRDSPLHF; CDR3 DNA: TGTGCCAGCAGGCAGGGGAGGGATTCACCCCTCCACTTT
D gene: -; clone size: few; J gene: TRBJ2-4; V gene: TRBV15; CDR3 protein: CATSLARTAPLAKNIQYF; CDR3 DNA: TGTGCCACCAGCCTCGCCCGCACAGCCCCATTAGCCAAAAACATTCAGTACTTC
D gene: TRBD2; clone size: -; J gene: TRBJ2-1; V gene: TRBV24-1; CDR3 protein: CATSDWVGGSSYNEQFF; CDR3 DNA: TGTGCCACCAGTGATTGGGTCGGGGGGAGTTCCTACAATGAGCAGTTCTTC
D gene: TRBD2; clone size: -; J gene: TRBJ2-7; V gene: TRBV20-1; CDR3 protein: CSARDRVAGVNEQYF; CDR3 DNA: TGCAGTGCTAGAGATAGAGTAGCGGGAGTGAACGAGCAGTACTTC
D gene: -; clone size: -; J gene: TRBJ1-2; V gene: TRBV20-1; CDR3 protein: CSARDSWRGYTF; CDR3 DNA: TGCAGTGCTAGAGACTCTTGGAGAGGCTACACCTTC
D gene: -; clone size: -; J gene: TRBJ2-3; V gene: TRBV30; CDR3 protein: CAWSLTRAGASTQYF; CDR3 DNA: TGTGCCTGGAGTCTTACACGGGCCGGGGCCAGTACGCAGTATTTT
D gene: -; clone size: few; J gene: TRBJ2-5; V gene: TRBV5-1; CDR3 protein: CASSFWGTNEQYF; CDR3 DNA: TGCGCCAGCAGCTTCTGGGGTACCAATGAGCAGTACTTC
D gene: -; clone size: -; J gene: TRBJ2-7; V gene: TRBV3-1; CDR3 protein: CASGPNRLNEQYF; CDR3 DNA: TGTGCCAGCGGGCCCAACCGTTTAAACGAGCAGTACTTC
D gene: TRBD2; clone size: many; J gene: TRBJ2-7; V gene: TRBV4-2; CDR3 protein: CASSPGLAVYNEQYF; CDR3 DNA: TGTGCCAGTAGCCCAGGACTAGCGGTATACAATGAGCAGTACTTC
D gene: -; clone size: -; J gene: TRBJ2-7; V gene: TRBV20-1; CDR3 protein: CSARDPWNSYEQYF; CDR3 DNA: TGCAGTGCTAGAGATCCTTGGAACTCCTACGAGCAGTACTTC
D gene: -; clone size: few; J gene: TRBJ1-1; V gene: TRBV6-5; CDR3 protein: CASSYLGFNTEAFF; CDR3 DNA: TGTGCCAGCAGTTATTTAGGGTTCAACACTGAAGCTTTCTTT
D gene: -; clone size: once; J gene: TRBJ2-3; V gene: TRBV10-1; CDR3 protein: CASSESGPLPHDTQYF; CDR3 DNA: TGCGCCAGCAGTGAGTCTGGGCCGCTACCCCACGATACGCAGTATTTT
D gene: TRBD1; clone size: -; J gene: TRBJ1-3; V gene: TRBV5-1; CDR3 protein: CASSPGQLGNAIYF; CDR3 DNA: TGCGCCAGCAGCCCGGGACAGCTTGGAAACGCCATATATTTT
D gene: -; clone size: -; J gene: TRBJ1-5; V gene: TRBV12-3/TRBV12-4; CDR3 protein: CASSGGQGSNQPQHF; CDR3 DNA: TGCGCCAGCAGCGGTGGGCAGGGAAGCAATCAGCCCCAGCATTTT
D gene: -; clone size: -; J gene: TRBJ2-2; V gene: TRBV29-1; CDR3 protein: CSVDVELFF; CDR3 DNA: TGCAGCGTTGATGTGGAGCTGTTTTTT
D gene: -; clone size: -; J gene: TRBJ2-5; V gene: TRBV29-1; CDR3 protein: CSVEPFQETQYF; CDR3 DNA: TGCAGCGTTGAGCCCTTTCAAGAGACCCAGTACTTC
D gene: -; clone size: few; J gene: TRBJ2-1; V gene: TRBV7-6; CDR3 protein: CASSLGGLPANEQFF; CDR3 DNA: TGTGCCAGCAGCTTGGGTGGACTACCGGCCAATGAGCAGTTCTTC
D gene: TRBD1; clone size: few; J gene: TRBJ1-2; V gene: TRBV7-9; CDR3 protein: CASSLETGGVLYGYTF; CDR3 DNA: TGTGCCAGCAGCTTAGAGACAGGGGGCGTCCTCTATGGCTACACCTTC
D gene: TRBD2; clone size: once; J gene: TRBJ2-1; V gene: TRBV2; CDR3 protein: CASRTSGTGVEQFF; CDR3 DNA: TGTGCCAGCAGAACTAGCGGGACGGGGGTTGAGCAGTTCTTC
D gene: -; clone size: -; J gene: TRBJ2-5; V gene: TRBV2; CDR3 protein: CASSEALGKQETQYF; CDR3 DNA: TGTGCCAGCAGTGAAGCGCTCGGGAAGCAAGAGACCCAGTACTTC
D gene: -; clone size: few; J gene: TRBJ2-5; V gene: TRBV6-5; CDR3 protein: CASTRLEEETQYF; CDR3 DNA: TGTGCCAGCACCCGACTGGAGGAAGAGACCCAGTACTTC
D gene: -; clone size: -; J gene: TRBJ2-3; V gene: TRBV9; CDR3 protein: CASSVEAGWTDTQYF; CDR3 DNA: TGTGCCAGCAGCGTAGAGGCGGGGTGGACAGATACGCAGTATTTT
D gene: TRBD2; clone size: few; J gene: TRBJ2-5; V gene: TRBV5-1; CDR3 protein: CASNGLAGYQETQYF; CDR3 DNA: TGCGCCAGCAACGGACTAGCGGGGTACCAAGAGACCCAGTACTTC
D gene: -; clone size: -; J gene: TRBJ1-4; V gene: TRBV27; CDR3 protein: CASSLSLTIANEKLFF; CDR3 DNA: TGTGCCAGCAGTTTATCCCTGACTATAGCTAATGAAAAACTGTTTTTT
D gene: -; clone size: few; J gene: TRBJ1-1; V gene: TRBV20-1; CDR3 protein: CSAREYTFYTEAFF; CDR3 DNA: TGCAGTGCTAGAGAGTACACCTTTTACACTGAAGCTTTCTTT
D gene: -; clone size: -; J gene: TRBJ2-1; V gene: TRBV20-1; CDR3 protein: CSARAQTNYNEQFF; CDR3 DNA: TGCAGTGCTAGAGCCCAGACTAACTACAATGAGCAGTTCTTC
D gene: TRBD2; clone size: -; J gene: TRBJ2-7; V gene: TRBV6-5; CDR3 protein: CASSSRLAGVPYNEQYF; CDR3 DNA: TGTGCCAGCAGTTCCCGACTAGCGGGAGTGCCCTACAATGAGCAGTACTTC
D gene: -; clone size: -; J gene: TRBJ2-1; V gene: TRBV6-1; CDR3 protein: CASRGFSYNEQFF; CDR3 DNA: TGTGCCAGCAGGGGTTTCTCCTACAATGAGCAGTTCTTC
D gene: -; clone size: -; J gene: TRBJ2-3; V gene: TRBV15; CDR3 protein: CATSTTGILDTQYF; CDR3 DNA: TGTGCCACCAGCACAACGGGGATTCTGGATACGCAGTATTTT
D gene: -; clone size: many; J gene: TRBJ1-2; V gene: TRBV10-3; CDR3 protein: CATGTPNYGYTF; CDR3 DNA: TGTGCCACCGGGACACCTAACTATGGCTACACCTTC
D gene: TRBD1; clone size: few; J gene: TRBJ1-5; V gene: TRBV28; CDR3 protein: CASSPRTGMHQPQHF; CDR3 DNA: TGTGCCAGCAGTCCCCGGACAGGGATGCATCAGCCCCAGCATTTT
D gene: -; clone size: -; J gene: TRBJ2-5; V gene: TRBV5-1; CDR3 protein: CASSIRTAQETQYF; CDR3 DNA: TGCGCCAGCAGCATCAGGACAGCGCAAGAGACCCAGTACTTC
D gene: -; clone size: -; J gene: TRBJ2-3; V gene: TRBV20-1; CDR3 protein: CSARGRVWWERTQYF; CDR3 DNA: TGCAGTGCTAGAGGGAGAGTCTGGTGGGAACGGACGCAGTATTTT
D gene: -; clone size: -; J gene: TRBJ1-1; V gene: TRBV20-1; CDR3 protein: CSARGPKNTEAFF; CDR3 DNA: TGCAGTGCTAGGGGACCCAAGAACACTGAAGCTTTCTTT
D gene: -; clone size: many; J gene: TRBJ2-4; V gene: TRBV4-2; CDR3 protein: CASSQAGMTNIQYF; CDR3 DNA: TGTGCCAGCAGCCAAGCGGGGATGACGAACATTCAGTACTTC
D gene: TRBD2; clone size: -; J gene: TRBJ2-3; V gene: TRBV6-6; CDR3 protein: CASRMTSDTDTQYF; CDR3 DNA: TGTGCCAGCAGGATGACTAGCGACACAGATACGCAGTATTTT
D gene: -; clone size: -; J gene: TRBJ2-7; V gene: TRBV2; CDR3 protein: CAAARMTVSYEQYF; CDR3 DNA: TGTGCCGCCGCGAGGATGACAGTCTCCTACGAGCAGTACTTC
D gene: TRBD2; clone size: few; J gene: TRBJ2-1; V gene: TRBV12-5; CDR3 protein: CASGQTGTSGSDEQFF; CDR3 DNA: TGTGCTAGTGGCCAAACCGGGACTAGCGGGTCCGATGAGCAGTTCTTC
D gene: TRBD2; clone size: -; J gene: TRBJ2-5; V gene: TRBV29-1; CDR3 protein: CSVRNLAGGAEQYF; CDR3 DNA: TGCAGCGTTCGGAATCTAGCGGGGGGTGCTGAGCAGTACTTC
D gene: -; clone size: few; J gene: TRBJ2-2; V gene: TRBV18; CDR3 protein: CASSRSGGMNTGELFF; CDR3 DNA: TGTGCCAGCTCACGATCAGGTGGGATGAACACCGGGGAGCTGTTTTTT
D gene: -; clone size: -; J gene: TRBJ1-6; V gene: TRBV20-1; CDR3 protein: CSARGTKGYNSPPHF; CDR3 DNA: TGCAGTGCTAGAGGGACCAAGGGCTATAATTCACCCCCCCACTTT
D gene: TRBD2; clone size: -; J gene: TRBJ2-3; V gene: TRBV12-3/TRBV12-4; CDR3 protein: CASSFGLAGASTDTQYF; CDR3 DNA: TGTGCCAGCAGTTTTGGACTAGCGGGGGCGAGCACAGATACGCAGTATTTT
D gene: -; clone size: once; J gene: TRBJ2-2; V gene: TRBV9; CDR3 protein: CASSVGWANTGELFF; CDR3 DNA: TGTGCCAGCAGCGTAGGATGGGCCAACACCGGGGAGCTGTTTTTT
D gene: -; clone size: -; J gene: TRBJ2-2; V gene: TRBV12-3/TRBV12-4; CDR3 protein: CASSPQGDGELFF; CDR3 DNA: TGTGCCAGCAGTCCCCAGGGAGACGGGGAGCTGTTTTTT